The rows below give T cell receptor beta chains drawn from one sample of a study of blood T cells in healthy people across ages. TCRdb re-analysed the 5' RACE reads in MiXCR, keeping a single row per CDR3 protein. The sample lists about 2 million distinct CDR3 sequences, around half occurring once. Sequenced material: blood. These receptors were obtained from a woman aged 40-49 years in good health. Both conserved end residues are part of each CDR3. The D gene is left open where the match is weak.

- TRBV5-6 CASSLLFGGRYEQYF
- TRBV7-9 CASSLAATRDKQETQYF
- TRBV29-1 CSAGGGQQTQYF
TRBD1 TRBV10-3 CAISDRDNEQYF
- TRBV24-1 CATSDLMGKPDTQYF
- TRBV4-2 CASSQDLDGYTF
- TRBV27 CASSSQLLHSPLHF
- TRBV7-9 CASSLGAGTQFTEAFF
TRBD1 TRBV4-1 CASSQDKRQGTKNIQYF
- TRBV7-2 CASSLRDSGAETQYF
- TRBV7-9 CASKDRGYTGELFF
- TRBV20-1 CSARDRGRSNQPQHF
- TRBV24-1 CATSDADTSTDTQYF
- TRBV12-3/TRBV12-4 CASSADNFEQYF
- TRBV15 CAGGPGGAGADTQYF
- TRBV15 CATSRGAGAYEQYF
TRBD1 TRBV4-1 CASKVGPDRVDQPQHF
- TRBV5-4 CASSRSQREETQYF
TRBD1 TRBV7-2 CASSLEQGRWNEQFF
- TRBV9 CASSLGGGARWEQYF
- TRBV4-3 CASSQVAGDDQPQHF
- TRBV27 CASSSRRAGYGYTF
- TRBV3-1 CASSLDLTSSGANVLTF
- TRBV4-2 CASSHPGGGGETQYF
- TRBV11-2 CASSLDTPWGDTQYF
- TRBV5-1 CASNLSGTNYGYTF
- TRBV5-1 CASSSGLLFDEQFF
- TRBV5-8 CASRRDNSNTEAFF
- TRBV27 CASSSLGLSSYNSPLHF
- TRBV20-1 CSADGAGRKNTEAFF
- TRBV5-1 CASKLMGGRSYEQYF
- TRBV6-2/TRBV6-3 CASSEHLKEQYF
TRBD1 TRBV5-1 CASSIGQGGTEASF
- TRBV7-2 CASSLESTTYGQYF
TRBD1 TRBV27 CASSLVNRGRSGANVLTF
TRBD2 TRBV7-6 CASSLAGSGAYNEQFF
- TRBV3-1 CASSQPEGLGETQYF
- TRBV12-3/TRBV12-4 CASSLGDTSNDKLFF
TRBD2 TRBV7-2 CASSLGGLAGESYEQYF
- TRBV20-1 CSASPGTRQETQYF
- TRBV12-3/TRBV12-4 CASSSPPGSPSSYNEQFF
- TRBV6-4 CASKGGSRDRDGYTF
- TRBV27 CASSLRYSEGLNEQFF
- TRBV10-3 CAIKTSGDEAFF
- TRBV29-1 CSVGGQRYGYTF
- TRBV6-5 CASNAGRVNGKYEQYF
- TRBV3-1 CASSGWVETQYF
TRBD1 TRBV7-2 CASSLVRGRQSFNEQFF
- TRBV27 CASISRWGESYEQYF
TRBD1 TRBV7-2 CASSHHRGPTEAFF
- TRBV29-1 CSVGAGASTNGKLFF
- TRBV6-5 CASSDTARYEQYF
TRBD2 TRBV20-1 CSASSSGEGNEQFF
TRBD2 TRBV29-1 CSVELGTSSVDQQYF
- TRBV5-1 CAGSLARSARETQYF